Each of the 10 T cell receptor beta chains below was sequenced from the same sample in a study of tumour-infiltrating T cells in Burkitt lymphoma. Profiling relied on immunoSEQ multiplex PCR, and the TCRdb table lists in-frame clones only, not all of them. The sample has about 15,000 clones; around four fifths are singletons. Sequencing used tumor tissue. These receptors originate from a human donor with diffuse large B-cell lymphoma.

This chain joins TRBV29-1 and TRBJ1-1, with 7 bases fitting TRBD1. Germline V CDR1 and CDR2: SQVTM, ANQGSEA. CDR3 size: 11 residues. V lost 3 bases and J lost 7; bases outside the gene matches: 2. CDR3 sequence (DNA): TGCAGCGTTGAGACAGGGCTTGAAGCTTTCTTT. The encoded protein is CSVETGLEAFF.

The rearrangement uses TRBV7-8 and TRBJ2-7, with D tentatively TRBD1 (5 bases). V was trimmed by 5 bases and J by 2 bases, leaving 13 bases between them. The germline CDR1 and CDR2 sequences are SGHVS and FQNEAQ. CDR3 length: 14 amino acids. The CDR3 loop is CASSKQAEPYEQYF. The CDR3 region has the DNA TGTGCCAGCAGCAAACAGGCAGAGCCCTACGAGCAGTACTTC. Full variable domain (rest looked up from reference TRBV7-8 and TRBJ2-7): GAGVSQSPRYKVAKRGQDVALRCDPISGHVSLFWYQQALGQGPEFLTYFQNEAQLDKSGLPSDRFFAERPEGSVSTLKIQRTQQEDSAVYLCASSKQAEPYEQYFGPGTRLTVT.

This chain connects TRBV19 to TRBJ2-3; TRBD1 matches 12 bases. The CDR3 is 21 amino acids. Trimming at V came to 2 bases and at J to 2 bases, leaving 17 bases not matched to a gene. The germline CDR1 and CDR2 sequences are LNHDA and SQIVND (reference sequence). The CDR3 is CASSILSGTGGAGLPTDTQYF. The CDR3 DNA sequence: TGTGCCAGTAGTATACTGTCCGGGACAGGGGGCGCCGGACTTCCCACAGATACGCAGTATTTT.

This clone was picked up one time. In DNA, the CDR3 is TGTGCCAGCAGCTTAGTGGCTGGGACTAGCTACAATGAGCAGTTCTTC. It specifies CASSLVAGTSYNEQFF. The V call is TRBV11-2, the J call TRBJ2-1, with 8 bases lining up with TRBD2. V was clipped by 1 base and J by 3 bases; unmatched bases: 5. CDR1 is SGHAT, CDR2 FQNNGV, per germline. The CDR3 loop spans 16 amino acids. Filled out from reference TRBV11-2 and TRBJ2-1, the complete variable domain reads EAGVAQSPRYKIIEKRQSVAFWCNPISGHATLYWYQQILGQGPKLLIQFQNNGVVDDSQLPKDRFSAERLKGVDSTLKIQPAKLEDSAVYLCASSLVAGTSYNEQFFGPGTRLTVL.

The V call is TRBV4-3, the J call TRBJ2-1; D is ambiguous. This CDR3 region has 15 residues. Germline V CDR1 and CDR2: LGHNA, YSLEER. The V gene lost 4 bases and the J gene lost 4 bases, with 14 bases spanning the gap. In DNA form, the CDR3 reads TGCGCCAGCAGCCCGAGCCTAGACAATTACAATGAGCAGTTCTTC. Translated, it gives CASSPSLDNYNEQFF.

This chain joins TRBV9 and TRBJ1-1; D is unclear. V lost 4 bases to trimming and J lost 1 base, with 8 bases between them. The germline gives CDR1 SGDLS, CDR2 YYNGEE. This CDR3 comprises 13 residues. The CDR3 spells CASSSWGNTEAFF. The CDR3 DNA reads as TGTGCCAGCAGCTCGTGGGGGAACACTGAAGCTTTCTTT.

V gene TRBV29-1 combines with J gene TRBJ2-2; 7 nucleotides agree with TRBD1. CDR1 and CDR2 (germline): SQVTM, ANQGSEA. The CDR3 contains 13 residues. V lost 6 bases and J lost 4; bases outside the gene matches: 5. The CDR3 reads CSVRTGGTGELFF. The CDR3 nucleotides are TGCAGCGTCCGGACAGGTGGCACCGGGGAGCTGTTTTTT.

The chain joins TRBV5-4 to TRBJ2-5; weak D call: TRBD1 (5 bases). Trimming stripped 4 bases from V and 0 bases from J, with 10 bases between. This CDR3 has 14 residues. Germline CDR1 reads SGHNT; CDR2 reads YYREEE (reference sequence). The CDR3 region is CASSQTEYQETQYF. CDR3 bases: TGTGCCAGCAGCCAGACAGAGTACCAAGAGACCCAGTACTTC.

The J gene is TRBJ2-1, the V gene TRBV9; possibly TRBD2 for D (6 bases). The CDR3 totals 17 residues. V lost 4 bases and J 8 bases, leaving 25 bases between the germline ends. Germline CDR1 is SGDLS and CDR2 is YYNGEE. CDR3 residues: CASSLKGREPGIDEQFF. The CDR3 coding sequence is TGTGCCAGCAGCCTCAAGGGTCGGGAGCCTGGAATAGATGAGCAGTTCTTC.

This clone was observed a few times. This sequence joins TRBV7-9 and TRBJ1-5; TRBD1 might be the D (6 bases). Trimming left V 3 bases short and J 5 bases short, with 8 bases between. This CDR3 has 13 amino acids. Germline-derived CDR1 and CDR2 are SEHNR and FQNEAQ (reference sequence). The CDR3 nucleotides read TGTGCCAGCAGCTTTTCAGGGGATCAGCCCCAGCATTTT. The encoded protein is CASSFSGDQPQHF.